Listed below are T cell receptor beta chains from one sample, sequenced in a study of type 1 and type 2 diabetes patients. One entry per CDR3 protein, called by TCRdb with MiXCR from the multiplex PCR reads. The table has about 250,000 distinct CDR3 sequences, roughly 44% seen once. Sequences were obtained from peripheral blood mononuclear cells (PBMCs). The receptor source for this set is a man younger than 35 with type 2 diabetes. The CDR3 runs from the conserved cysteine through the conserved F or W. A D gene is named only where the DNA matches it firmly. Only part of the rows carry a size: once, few, many, or a class if the clone is expanded.

v_gene: TRBV10-1; abundance: NA; j_gene: TRBJ2-1; d_gene: TRBD1; CDR3aa: CASSRDRGLEQFF; CDR3nt: TGCGCCAGCAGCCGGGACAGGGGCCTCGAGCAGTTCTTC
v_gene: TRBV28; abundance: NA; j_gene: TRBJ1-5; d_gene: TRBD1; CDR3aa: CASRRRQGSVIQPQHF; CDR3nt: TGTGCCAGCAGGCGGAGACAGGGATCGGTAATTCAGCCCCAGCATTTT
v_gene: TRBV4-3; abundance: NA; j_gene: TRBJ2-7; d_gene: TRBD1; CDR3aa: CASSQGTGVDEQYF; CDR3nt: TGCGCCAGCAGCCAAGGGACAGGGGTTGACGAGCAGTACTTC
v_gene: TRBV19; abundance: NA; j_gene: TRBJ1-2; d_gene: NA; CDR3aa: CASSPAGEYGYTF; CDR3nt: TGTGCCAGTAGTCCGGCAGGGGAATATGGCTACACCTTC
v_gene: TRBV18; abundance: NA; j_gene: TRBJ1-1; d_gene: NA; CDR3aa: CASSSRDGLDEFNTEAFF; CDR3nt: TGTGCCAGCTCATCCCGGGACGGATTGGATGAGTTCAACACTGAAGCTTTCTTT
v_gene: TRBV7-2; abundance: NA; j_gene: TRBJ2-7; d_gene: NA; CDR3aa: CASSLYLDLDYEQYF; CDR3nt: TGTGCCAGCAGCTTATATTTAGATCTAGACTACGAGCAGTACTTC
v_gene: TRBV15; abundance: many; j_gene: TRBJ2-2; d_gene: NA; CDR3aa: CATSRGGTLNTGELFF; CDR3nt: TGTGCCACCAGCAGAGGTGGGACACTGAACACCGGGGAGCTGTTTTTT
v_gene: TRBV7-3; abundance: once; j_gene: TRBJ2-1; d_gene: NA; CDR3aa: CASSLALIGNEQFF; CDR3nt: TGTGCCAGCAGTTTAGCGCTAATTGGCAATGAGCAGTTCTTC
v_gene: TRBV4-3; abundance: few; j_gene: TRBJ1-5; d_gene: NA; CDR3aa: CASSQDRTGNQPQHF; CDR3nt: TGCGCCAGCAGCCAAGATCGAACGGGCAATCAGCCCCAGCATTTT
v_gene: TRBV2; abundance: NA; j_gene: TRBJ2-7; d_gene: TRBD1; CDR3aa: CAIRKDRDRDEQYF; CDR3nt: TGTGCCATCAGAAAGGACAGGGATCGTGACGAGCAGTACTTC
v_gene: TRBV7-3; abundance: NA; j_gene: TRBJ1-1; d_gene: TRBD1; CDR3aa: CASRFSGGSGEAFF; CDR3nt: TGTGCCAGCAGGTTTTCAGGGGGCAGCGGTGAAGCTTTCTTT
v_gene: TRBV25-1; abundance: once; j_gene: TRBJ1-4; d_gene: TRBD1; CDR3aa: CASKGQTNTEKLFF; CDR3nt: TGTGCCAGCAAGGGACAGACCAACACTGAAAAACTGTTTTTT
v_gene: TRBV15; abundance: many; j_gene: TRBJ1-1; d_gene: NA; CDR3aa: CATSRGEVNTEAFF; CDR3nt: TGTGCCACCAGCAGAGGGGAAGTGAACACTGAAGCTTTCTTT
v_gene: TRBV7-2; abundance: few; j_gene: TRBJ1-1; d_gene: TRBD1; CDR3aa: CASSPTTYRGWKAEAFF; CDR3nt: TGTGCCAGCAGCCCAACCACTTACAGGGGGTGGAAGGCTGAAGCTTTCTTT
v_gene: TRBV10-2; abundance: NA; j_gene: TRBJ1-6; d_gene: NA; CDR3aa: CASSDGGQTYNSPLHF; CDR3nt: TGCGCCAGCAGTGATGGGGGGCAGACCTATAATTCACCCCTCCACTTT
v_gene: TRBV19; abundance: NA; j_gene: TRBJ1-5; d_gene: NA; CDR3aa: CASSIPQGLDPQHF; CDR3nt: TGTGCCAGTAGTATCCCCCAGGGTCTCGACCCCCAGCATTTT
v_gene: TRBV12-3/TRBV12-4; abundance: NA; j_gene: TRBJ2-2; d_gene: TRBD1; CDR3aa: CASRRDSMTGELFF; CDR3nt: TGTGCCAGCAGACGGGACAGTATGACCGGGGAGCTGTTTTTT
v_gene: TRBV10-1; abundance: NA; j_gene: TRBJ2-2; d_gene: NA; CDR3aa: CASSESKGCIGGAYTGELFF; CDR3nt: TGCGCCAGCAGTGAGTCGAAAGGTTGTATTGGGGGCGCGTACACCGGGGAGCTGTTTTTT
v_gene: TRBV2; abundance: many; j_gene: TRBJ1-1; d_gene: NA; CDR3aa: CASSLQLSNTEAFF; CDR3nt: TGTGCCAGCAGCCTACAGCTATCGAACACTGAAGCTTTCTTT
v_gene: TRBV19; abundance: NA; j_gene: TRBJ1-2; d_gene: NA; CDR3aa: CASKTGYGYTF; CDR3nt: TGTGCCAGTAAAACGGGCTATGGCTACACCTTC
v_gene: TRBV30; abundance: NA; j_gene: TRBJ2-5; d_gene: TRBD2; CDR3aa: CAWSPLGLAEETQYF; CDR3nt: TGTGCCTGGAGTCCCTTAGGACTAGCGGAAGAGACCCAGTACTTC
v_gene: TRBV20-1; abundance: NA; j_gene: TRBJ1-2; d_gene: NA; CDR3aa: CSARDQLSENYGYTF; CDR3nt: TGCAGTGCTAGAGATCAATTGTCAGAAAACTATGGCTACACCTTC
v_gene: TRBV20-1; abundance: NA; j_gene: TRBJ2-7; d_gene: TRBD2; CDR3aa: CSATGGDSLSEQYF; CDR3nt: TGCAGTGCAACGGGAGGGGACTCATTGTCAGAGCAGTACTTC
v_gene: TRBV27; abundance: NA; j_gene: TRBJ1-2; d_gene: NA; CDR3aa: CASSLLLGQEHGYTF; CDR3nt: TGTGCCAGCAGTTTATTATTAGGGCAGGAACATGGCTACACCTTC
v_gene: TRBV24-1; abundance: few; j_gene: TRBJ2-1; d_gene: NA; CDR3aa: CATQTAGPSNEQFF; CDR3nt: TGTGCCACCCAAACTGCCGGCCCTTCCAATGAGCAGTTCTTC
v_gene: TRBV12-3/TRBV12-4; abundance: NA; j_gene: TRBJ2-3; d_gene: TRBD2; CDR3aa: CASSPGLANTDTQYF; CDR3nt: TGTGCCAGCAGTCCGGGACTAGCGAACACAGATACGCAGTATTTT
v_gene: TRBV7-6; abundance: NA; j_gene: TRBJ2-7; d_gene: NA; CDR3aa: CASSLVGQGHEQYF; CDR3nt: TGTGCCAGCAGCTTAGTCGGGCAGGGACACGAGCAGTACTTC
v_gene: TRBV14; abundance: NA; j_gene: TRBJ1-1; d_gene: TRBD1; CDR3aa: CASSQGTGGCTEAFF; CDR3nt: TGTGCCAGCAGCCAAGGGACAGGGGGCTGCACTGAAGCTTTCTTT
v_gene: TRBV7-2; abundance: NA; j_gene: TRBJ2-7; d_gene: TRBD2; CDR3aa: CASSDSGGASYEQYF; CDR3nt: TGTGCCAGCAGCGATAGCGGGGGGGCCTCCTACGAGCAGTACTTC
v_gene: TRBV29-1; abundance: NA; j_gene: TRBJ2-1; d_gene: NA; CDR3aa: CSVDGTPTETYNEQFF; CDR3nt: TGCAGCGTTGATGGGACCCCGACAGAAACTTACAATGAGCAGTTCTTC
v_gene: TRBV6-6; abundance: NA; j_gene: TRBJ1-2; d_gene: TRBD1; CDR3aa: CATLGGTGFDYGYTF; CDR3nt: TGTGCCACCCTGGGCGGGACAGGGTTCGACTATGGCTACACCTTC
v_gene: TRBV7-2; abundance: NA; j_gene: TRBJ2-5; d_gene: TRBD2; CDR3aa: CASSFLTSLRGETQYF; CDR3nt: TGTGCCAGCAGCTTCCTGACTAGCCTGAGGGGAGAGACCCAGTACTTC
v_gene: TRBV27; abundance: NA; j_gene: TRBJ1-5; d_gene: NA; CDR3aa: CASSLRRQYGQPQHF; CDR3nt: TGTGCCAGCAGTTTAAGGCGACAGTATGGACAGCCCCAGCATTTT
v_gene: TRBV11-2; abundance: NA; j_gene: TRBJ1-6; d_gene: NA; CDR3aa: CASSFRGVSSYNSPLHF; CDR3nt: TGTGCCAGCAGCTTCAGGGGAGTCAGCTCCTATAATTCACCCCTCCACTTT
v_gene: TRBV11-3; abundance: NA; j_gene: TRBJ1-1; d_gene: NA; CDR3aa: CASSLGQGPEAFF; CDR3nt: TGTGCCAGCAGCTTGGGGCAGGGACCAGAAGCTTTCTTT
v_gene: TRBV6-1; abundance: NA; j_gene: TRBJ1-2; d_gene: NA; CDR3aa: CASSDTGRPHYGYTF; CDR3nt: TGTGCCAGCAGTGACACAGGGAGGCCCCACTATGGCTACACCTTC
v_gene: TRBV25-1; abundance: NA; j_gene: TRBJ2-5; d_gene: TRBD1; CDR3aa: CASSECSSGTGQQYF; CDR3nt: TGTGCCAGCAGTGAATGCTCCTCCGGGACAGGGCAGCAGTACTTC
v_gene: TRBV20-1; abundance: NA; j_gene: TRBJ2-1; d_gene: TRBD2; CDR3aa: CSARRSSGFPNEQFF; CDR3nt: TGCAGTGCTAGGAGATCTAGCGGGTTCCCTAATGAGCAGTTCTTC
v_gene: TRBV7-6; abundance: NA; j_gene: TRBJ2-7; d_gene: TRBD2; CDR3aa: CASSFPARGLAGSSYEQYF; CDR3nt: TGTGCCAGCAGCTTCCCAGCACGGGGTCTAGCGGGGAGCTCCTACGAGCAGTACTTC
v_gene: TRBV6-1; abundance: NA; j_gene: TRBJ1-1; d_gene: NA; CDR3aa: CASRLQGKSTEAFF; CDR3nt: TGTGCCAGCAGGTTGCAGGGCAAGAGCACTGAAGCTTTCTTT
v_gene: TRBV15; abundance: NA; j_gene: TRBJ2-7; d_gene: TRBD2; CDR3aa: CATSTDDASGNYEQYF; CDR3nt: TGTGCCACCAGCACCGACGACGCTAGCGGGAACTACGAGCAGTACTTC
v_gene: TRBV7-7; abundance: NA; j_gene: TRBJ2-1; d_gene: NA; CDR3aa: CASSLESTNEQFF; CDR3nt: TGTGCTAGCAGCTTAGAGTCTACAAATGAGCAGTTCTTC
v_gene: TRBV10-2; abundance: many; j_gene: TRBJ2-7; d_gene: NA; CDR3aa: CASRSGLGYEQYF; CDR3nt: TGCGCCAGCAGGTCAGGGCTAGGCTACGAGCAGTACTTC
v_gene: TRBV2; abundance: NA; j_gene: TRBJ2-6; d_gene: NA; CDR3aa: CATGPDLSGANVLTF; CDR3nt: TGTGCCACGGGACCGGACTTGTCTGGGGCCAACGTCCTGACTTTC
v_gene: TRBV7-2; abundance: NA; j_gene: TRBJ2-7; d_gene: NA; CDR3aa: CASSLAPRDSPYEQYF; CDR3nt: TGTGCCAGCAGCTTAGCGCCCCGGGACTCCCCCTACGAGCAGTACTTC
v_gene: TRBV28; abundance: NA; j_gene: TRBJ2-7; d_gene: TRBD1; CDR3aa: CASPPPGQVSYEQYF; CDR3nt: TGTGCCAGCCCCCCCCCGGGACAGGTATCCTACGAGCAGTACTTC
v_gene: TRBV19; abundance: NA; j_gene: TRBJ2-7; d_gene: NA; CDR3aa: CASSMGGDEQYF; CDR3nt: TGTGCCAGTAGTATGGGAGGCGACGAGCAGTACTTC
v_gene: TRBV7-8; abundance: NA; j_gene: TRBJ1-2; d_gene: TRBD1; CDR3aa: CASSTGQGLGYGYTF; CDR3nt: TGTGCCAGCAGCACGGGACAGGGTCTAGGCTATGGCTACACCTTC
v_gene: TRBV6-1; abundance: NA; j_gene: TRBJ2-7; d_gene: NA; CDR3aa: CAGGGGYEQYF; CDR3nt: TGTGCGGGAGGGGGAGGCTACGAGCAGTACTTC
v_gene: TRBV20-1; abundance: few; j_gene: TRBJ2-5; d_gene: NA; CDR3aa: CSARVPAHQETQYF; CDR3nt: TGCAGTGCTAGAGTTCCAGCGCACCAAGAGACCCAGTACTTC
v_gene: TRBV27; abundance: NA; j_gene: TRBJ2-7; d_gene: TRBD1; CDR3aa: CASSYEQGAYEQYF; CDR3nt: TGTGCCAGCAGCTATGAACAGGGGGCATACGAGCAGTACTTC
v_gene: TRBV5-1; abundance: NA; j_gene: TRBJ2-7; d_gene: NA; CDR3aa: CASSWGTGRDAGYEQYF; CDR3nt: TGCGCCAGCAGCTGGGGGACGGGACGTGACGCCGGCTACGAGCAGTACTTC
v_gene: TRBV24-1; abundance: NA; j_gene: TRBJ2-5; d_gene: TRBD2; CDR3aa: CATSDSTDLTSGGRETQYF; CDR3nt: TGTGCCACCAGTGATTCCACCGATCTGACTAGCGGGGGCCGGGAGACCCAGTACTTC
v_gene: TRBV2; abundance: few; j_gene: TRBJ2-7; d_gene: TRBD1; CDR3aa: CASRHYRGQTTYEQYF; CDR3nt: TGTGCCAGCAGACACTACAGGGGGCAGACCACCTACGAGCAGTACTTC
v_gene: TRBV7-3; abundance: few; j_gene: TRBJ1-6; d_gene: NA; CDR3aa: CASSLDGALGGSPLHF; CDR3nt: TGTGCCAGCAGCTTAGATGGCGCATTGGGAGGTTCACCCCTCCACTTT
v_gene: TRBV5-1; abundance: once; j_gene: TRBJ2-7; d_gene: NA; CDR3aa: CASSHRDLISEQYF; CDR3nt: TGCGCCAGCAGCCACAGGGACTTAATCTCCGAGCAGTACTTC
v_gene: TRBV7-3; abundance: once; j_gene: TRBJ2-5; d_gene: NA; CDR3aa: CASSLNVEETQYF; CDR3nt: TGTGCCAGCAGCTTAAACGTAGAAGAGACCCAGTACTTC
v_gene: TRBV7-9; abundance: NA; j_gene: TRBJ2-7; d_gene: NA; CDR3aa: CASSPRGTYEQYF; CDR3nt: TGTGCCAGCAGTCCCCGAGGTACCTACGAGCAGTACTTC
v_gene: TRBV19; abundance: few; j_gene: TRBJ2-7; d_gene: NA; CDR3aa: CASSPSTGYEQYF; CDR3nt: TGTGCCAGTAGTCCCTCCACAGGGTACGAGCAGTACTTC